The 9 T cell receptor beta chains below come from one sample, sequenced in a study of blood T cell repertoires in COVID-19. This table comes from immunoSEQ multiplex PCR, and its TCRdb copy is limited to in-frame clones, with some not included. Altogether about half a million clones are present, around nine tenths being singletons, with the ten largest covering 7% to 10%. Sequencing was carried out using PBMCs or T cells enriched from blood (not recorded which). The receptors shown here come from a woman aged 55-69 years who had recovered from COVID-19.

Here the CDR3 DNA reads TGTGCCAGCAGTTTGGAGGGGGCCTCTGGAAACACCATATATTTT. It translates to CASSLEGASGNTIYF. The chain recombines TRBV6-5 with TRBJ1-3, with 7 bases that match TRBD1. V dropped 4 bases and J dropped 0; count of bases not matched to a gene: 3. The CDR3 has 15 residues. Germline lookup yields CDR1 MNHEY and CDR2 SVGAGI.

CDR3 in amino acids: CASSPQGASYEQYV. The DNA for the CDR3 is TGTGCCAGCAGCCCCCAAGGGGCCTCGTACGAGCAGTACGTC. The chain couples TRBV14 to TRBJ2-7, with D tentatively TRBD1 (5 bases). This CDR3 has 14 residues. V lost 4 bases and J 4 bases, leaving 14 bases between the germline ends. The germline V gene has CDR1 SGHDN and CDR2 FVKESK.

This rearrangement joins TRBV6-5 to TRBJ2-1; D remains unclear. The CDR3 runs to 13 residues. The germline V gene encodes CDR1 MNHEY and CDR2 SVGAGI. V was cut by 2 bases and J by 5 bases, with 7 bases left in between. The CDR3 reads CASSYQHHNEQFF. In DNA form, the CDR3 reads TGTGCCAGCAGTTACCAACACCACAATGAGCAGTTCTTC.

The chain links TRBV20-1 to TRBJ1-2, with a possible D match to TRBD1 (5 bases). V lost 6 bases to trimming and J lost 4 bases, with 9 bases between them. This CDR3 has 11 residues. Looked up from germline, CDR1 is DFQATT and CDR2 is SNEGSKA (reference sequence). The CDR3 is CSAIDSYGYTF. DNA for the CDR3: TGCAGTGCCATTGACAGCTATGGCTACACCTTC.

The chain joins TRBV3-1 (or the pseudogene TRBV3-2) to TRBJ1-5; 7 bases line up with TRBD1. The J segment lost 0 bases and the V segment lost 1 base, leaving 12 bases of the junction unmatched. CDR3 length: 19 residues. Germline V CDR1 and CDR2: LGHDT, YNNKEL (reference sequence). This CDR3 is CASSQGRQGFLFSNQPQHF. The DNA of the CDR3 is TGTGCCAGCAGCCAAGGGAGACAGGGATTCCTGTTTAGCAATCAGCCCCAGCATTTT.

The chain uses TRBV28 and TRBJ1-5, with 7 positions matching TRBD1. V lost 6 bases to trimming and J lost 9 bases; unmatched junction nucleotides: 20. Germline values: CDR1 MDHEN, CDR2 SYDVKM. There are 17 residues in the CDR3. Written as DNA, the CDR3 is TGTGCCAGCAGCCCGGCCAGGGGGTTGGGGCCCCATAGGCCCCAGCATTTT. Translation: CASSPARGLGPHRPQHF.

V and J are TRBV10-3 and TRBJ2-3; D may be TRBD2 (6 bases). Deletions cut 5 bases from V and 0 bases from J, with 9 bases between. The CDR3 loop spans 14 amino acids. CDR1 ENHRY and CDR2 SYGVKD come from the germline V gene. This chain's CDR3 is CAISSGLSTDTQYF. CDR3 coding DNA: TGTGCCATCAGTTCGGGACTTAGCACAGATACGCAGTATTTT.

This chain links TRBV6-5 with TRBJ1-2; D possibly corresponds to TRBD1 (6 bases). This CDR3 has 12 residues. Germline values: CDR1 MNHEY, CDR2 SVGAGI. The V and J ends lost 11 bases and 13 bases respectively, with 23 bases between them. The CDR3 DNA follows: TGTGCCGGACGGGGGGGCGCGGATCCAAGCACCTTC. Translating it yields CAGRGGADPSTF.

This clone was seen only a few times. The chain joins TRBV5-1 to TRBJ2-7, with 7 bases matching TRBD1. Germline CDR1 reads SGHRS; CDR2 reads YFSETQ. The V segment lost 4 bases and the J segment 2 bases; nucleotides outside the gene matches: 6. CDR3 length: 14 amino acids. CDR3 sequence (DNA): TGCGCCAGCAGCCAGGGGCAGGGGGCCTACGAGCAGTACGTC. This sequence encodes CASSQGQGAYEQYV.